Sequencing of this T cell receptor beta chain was carried out in a study of neurological immune-mediated disorders. At the level of the study: For the approximately 34 multiple sclerosis patients, the disease was relapsing-remitting in some 31 and secondary progressive in 3.

Comment on this clonotype: Its antigen is unidentified. A much larger clone is a single base away; this may be a read error.

This CDR3 region has 12 residues. From germline, CDR1 is SGHDT and CDR2 YYEEEE. 5'RACE with 10-nucleotide random UMIs generated the cDNA. Each CDR3 protein is one row after TCRdb ran MiXCR on the 5' RACE reads. The table records 45,000 to 65,000 distinct CDR3 sequences, around 3.1% of them present only once. Whole-study findings and limits: Among expanded clones, no CDR3 amino acid sequences were shared across subjects, a pattern suggesting private repertoires in all groups.

The chain couples TRBV5-6 to TRBJ1-1; D remains unclear. The specimen sequenced was PBMCs. The receptor comes from a man aged 35 to 55 with multiple sclerosis. The CDR3: CASSVMNTEALF. CDR3 DNA: TGTGCCAGCAGCGTAATGAACACTGAAGCTTTATTT.